Below, one T cell receptor (beta chain) is given with its context. V gave up 0 bases and J gave up 6 bases; unmatched junction bases: 11. Germline V gives CDR1 GTSNPN, CDR2 SVGIG (reference sequence). The CDR3 is made up of 15 amino acids. The method was immunoSEQ multiplex PCR; TCRdb's version includes in-frame clones alone and lacks a portion of them. The sample has about 220,000 clones, approximately 86% seen once; the top ten hold about 15%. The data stem from a study of blood T cell repertoires in COVID-19. Individuals aged about 18 to 89 years were recruited from some 26 US areas. Donors were grouped by their self-reported clinical history.

V gene TRBV30 combines with J gene TRBJ2-7, with TRBD2 matching 7 bases. The sample consisted of PBMCs or T cells enriched from blood (not recorded which). The TCR was taken from a woman in her 50s with acute COVID-19. This CDR3 reads CAWSVRLARQSEQYF. The CDR3 nucleotides read TGTGCCTGGAGTGTACGACTAGCACGCCAGTCCGAGCAGTACTTC.